The sequence of this TCR beta chain was determined in a study of tissue T cells after allogeneic stem cell transplantation. Study-level background: CD3+ T cells were flow-sorted when enough cells; otherwise DNA extracted directly.

This CDR3 comprises 14 residues. Germline lookup yields CDR1 SGHRS and CDR2 YFSETQ. Trimming cost V 4 bases and J 5 bases, with 12 bases left between them. Sequenced by immunoSEQ multiplex PCR; TCRdb stores in-frame clones only, minus some. The repertoire consists of about 26,000 clones, with about 90% occurring once and the leading ten covering more than 1.5%. Findings of the study overall: Anatomically similar tissues had similar TCR repertoires within each patient.

Regarding this clone: Its antigen remains unidentified.

The receptor was derived from a male donor older than 55 who later had graft-versus-host disease after an allogeneic stem cell transplant. This sample comprised blood, obtained before transplantation. The chain links TRBV5-1 to TRBJ1-4; unclear D gene. Here the CDR3 DNA reads TGCGCCAGCAGCGGCGGGTCCCTAAATGAAAAACTGTTTTTT. Protein: CASSGGSLNEKLFF.